This T cell receptor (beta chain) appears in the sequencing data of a study of cytomegalovirus exposure and HLA in healthy donors. The overall study: A preliminary data release comprised about 85 million unique TCRs obtained from HLA-typed donors. Regarding the study as a whole: When analyzed later, a missense DCLRE1C variant was found to be linked to TCR beta V- and J-gene trimming.

Points on this clone: Its antigen is not identified.

Trimming stripped 5 bases from V and 1 base from J, with 10 bases between. CDR3 length: 14 residues. Looked up from germline, CDR1 is SEHNR and CDR2 is FQNEAQ (reference sequence). The PCR employed 60 Vbeta primers together with 13 Jbeta primers. Using immunoSEQ multiplex PCR, the repertoire was profiled, and TCRdb retains in-frame clones only, with some absent. The sample carries more than 140,000 clones, approximately 78% recorded once. The sample consisted of PBMCs. The gene calls are TRBV7-9 and TRBJ2-3; D not certain. The receptor was derived from a man between 18 and 29 years old in good health and CMV-seropositive. CDR3 DNA sequence: TGTGCCAGCAGCCCCTCCCCAGGCACAGATACGCAGTATTTT. This gives the protein CASSPSPGTDTQYF.